This TCR beta chain emerged from a study of T cells in localized non-small cell lung cancer. Findings and caveats of the study: It was uninvolved adjacent lung that showed the highest T cell clonality, exceeding tumor. Appearance in adjacent lung was seen for a median approximately 58 of the top 100 tumor clones.

With regard to this clone: Its antigen is not known.

Clones were sequenced by immunoSEQ multiplex PCR, and TCRdb holds only the in-frame ones, with some missing. This table has 4,000 to 6,000 clones, under 60% appearing once. Trimming left V 7 bases short and J 4 bases short, with 16 bases between. The germline CDR1 and CDR2 sequences are LNHDA and SQIVND (reference sequence). The CDR3 is 14 residues long. The clonotype comes from a male donor at least 60 years old with stage I squamous cell lung carcinoma. The material was lymph node tissue, obtained before any cancer treatment. The genes are TRBV19 and TRBJ1-1; no clear D. CDR3 nucleotide sequence: TGTGCCAGTACCGTGACGGGCGGTGGCACTGAAGCTTTCTTT. It is translated as CASTVTGGGTEAFF.